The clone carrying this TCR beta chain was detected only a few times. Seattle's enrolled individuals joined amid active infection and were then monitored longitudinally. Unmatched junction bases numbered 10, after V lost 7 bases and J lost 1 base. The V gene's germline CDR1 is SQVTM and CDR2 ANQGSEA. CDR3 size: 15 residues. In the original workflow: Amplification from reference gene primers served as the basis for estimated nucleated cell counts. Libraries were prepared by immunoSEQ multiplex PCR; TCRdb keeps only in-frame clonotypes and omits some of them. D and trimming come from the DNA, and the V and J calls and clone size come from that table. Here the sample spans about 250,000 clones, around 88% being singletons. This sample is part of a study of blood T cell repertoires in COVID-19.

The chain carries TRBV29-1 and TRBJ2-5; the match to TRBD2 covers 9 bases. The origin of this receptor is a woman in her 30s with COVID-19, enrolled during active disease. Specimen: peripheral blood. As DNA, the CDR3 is TGCAGCGGGGTGCGCGGGGGGGGGATCCAAGAGACCCAGTACTTC. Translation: CSGVRGGGIQETQYF.